This record looks at one TCR beta chain sequence and its context. What it binds is unknown. These data are taken from a study of cytomegalovirus exposure and HLA in healthy donors. Study outcomes and limitations: In an earlier analysis, productive rearrangement rates for most beta V segments clustered near 90% or 30%.

This PCR relied on a set of 60 Vbeta primers and 13 Jbeta primers. TCRdb keeps only in-frame clones here, not all; method: immunoSEQ multiplex PCR. The table shows fewer than 250,000 clones, with 70% to 80% occurring only once. CDR3 size: 15 residues. The V end lost 3 bases, the J end lost 0 bases, and 12 bases lay between the germline ends. Germline CDR1 is SGHKS and CDR2 is YYEKEE (reference sequence). The J gene is TRBJ2-5, the V gene TRBV5-5; D uncertain. Sample: PBMCs. This TCR derives from a woman in her 30s in good health and CMV-seropositive. The chain's CDR3 is CASSSPQLYQETQYF. The DNA for the CDR3 is TGTGCCAGCAGCTCCCCCCAGTTGTACCAAGAGACCCAGTACTTC.